A single sample gave rise to the 6 T cell receptor beta chains below, sequenced in a study of T-cell reconstitution after alpha-beta-depleted transplantation in children. The TCRbeta library was prepared with unique molecular identifiers. A single record per CDR3 protein comes from TCRdb applying MiXCR to the PCR reads. The data hold 900,000 or so distinct CDR3 sequences, with around 17% observed a single time. The input for sequencing was PBMCs, mostly from graft donor cells, taken 360 days after TCRalphabeta/CD19-depleted stem cell transplant. The receptors were sampled from a male patient younger than 18 who had a stem cell transplant for acute lymphoblastic leukemia, so the T cells may come from the graft donor.

The chain recombines TRBV11-2 with TRBJ2-7; D remains unclear. Germline-derived CDR1 and CDR2 are SGHAT and FQNNGV. The CDR3 runs 14 residues. Trimming took 2 bases from V and 0 from J, leaving 8 bases between them. This chain's CDR3 is CASSLLRNSYEQYF. The CDR3 bases are TGTGCCAGCAGCTTACTTCGGAACTCCTACGAGCAGTACTTC.

The chain has TRBV12-3 or TRBV12-4 and TRBJ2-3, with TRBD2 matching 15 bases. The trim removed 5 bases at V and 5 bases at J, leaving 2 bases unmatched. CDR3 size: 15 residues. CDR3: CASSGLAGGVDTQYF. The CDR3 nucleotides read TGTGCCAGCAGTGGACTAGCGGGAGGGGTAGATACGCAGTATTTT.

This clonotype turned up a few times. This sequence joins TRBV6-1 and TRBJ2-1; TRBD2 aligns across 13 bases. From germline, CDR1 is MNHNS and CDR2 SASEGT. This CDR3 comprises 17 residues. V shed 5 bases, J shed 7 bases, and the junction held 11 bases outside the gene matches. CDR3 sequence (DNA): TGTGCCAGCAGTCCAACCGCCGGGACTAGCGGGAAGAATGAGCAGTTCTTC. This gives the protein CASSPTAGTSGKNEQFF.

The V and J genes are TRBV11-2 and TRBJ2-7, with 9 bases matching TRBD1. V shed 0 bases and J 7 bases; nucleotides not matched to a gene: 13. CDR3 length: 17 residues. The germline V gene encodes CDR1 SGHAT and CDR2 FQNNGV. Here the CDR3 DNA reads TGTGCCAGCAGCTTAGATCACCCTGGGACAGGGCGGAAGGAGCAGTACTTC. Amino acids: CASSLDHPGTGRKEQYF.

The sample holds a few counts of this clonotype. The chain carries TRBV20-1 and TRBJ2-2; TRBD2 aligns across 8 bases. After removal of 3 bases from V and 5 bases from J, the junction contained 17 bases not matched to a gene. The CDR3 totals 18 residues. Germline CDR1 reads DFQATT; CDR2 reads SNEGSKA (reference sequence). DNA for the CDR3: TGCAGTGCTAGTTATCACCCCTTCAGCGGGAGAAGGACCGGGGAGCTGTTTTTT. Its translation: CSASYHPFSGRRTGELFF.

The gene calls are TRBV7-7 and TRBJ2-7; 8 nucleotides agree with TRBD1. The CDR3 covers 14 residues. V lost 5 bases and J lost 3; bases outside the gene matches: 6. Germline V gene sequence: CDR1 SSHAT, CDR2 FNYEAQ (reference sequence). CDR3 sequence reads: CASSQYRGDYEQYF. Here the CDR3 DNA reads TGTGCCAGCAGCCAATACAGGGGGGACTACGAGCAGTACTTC.